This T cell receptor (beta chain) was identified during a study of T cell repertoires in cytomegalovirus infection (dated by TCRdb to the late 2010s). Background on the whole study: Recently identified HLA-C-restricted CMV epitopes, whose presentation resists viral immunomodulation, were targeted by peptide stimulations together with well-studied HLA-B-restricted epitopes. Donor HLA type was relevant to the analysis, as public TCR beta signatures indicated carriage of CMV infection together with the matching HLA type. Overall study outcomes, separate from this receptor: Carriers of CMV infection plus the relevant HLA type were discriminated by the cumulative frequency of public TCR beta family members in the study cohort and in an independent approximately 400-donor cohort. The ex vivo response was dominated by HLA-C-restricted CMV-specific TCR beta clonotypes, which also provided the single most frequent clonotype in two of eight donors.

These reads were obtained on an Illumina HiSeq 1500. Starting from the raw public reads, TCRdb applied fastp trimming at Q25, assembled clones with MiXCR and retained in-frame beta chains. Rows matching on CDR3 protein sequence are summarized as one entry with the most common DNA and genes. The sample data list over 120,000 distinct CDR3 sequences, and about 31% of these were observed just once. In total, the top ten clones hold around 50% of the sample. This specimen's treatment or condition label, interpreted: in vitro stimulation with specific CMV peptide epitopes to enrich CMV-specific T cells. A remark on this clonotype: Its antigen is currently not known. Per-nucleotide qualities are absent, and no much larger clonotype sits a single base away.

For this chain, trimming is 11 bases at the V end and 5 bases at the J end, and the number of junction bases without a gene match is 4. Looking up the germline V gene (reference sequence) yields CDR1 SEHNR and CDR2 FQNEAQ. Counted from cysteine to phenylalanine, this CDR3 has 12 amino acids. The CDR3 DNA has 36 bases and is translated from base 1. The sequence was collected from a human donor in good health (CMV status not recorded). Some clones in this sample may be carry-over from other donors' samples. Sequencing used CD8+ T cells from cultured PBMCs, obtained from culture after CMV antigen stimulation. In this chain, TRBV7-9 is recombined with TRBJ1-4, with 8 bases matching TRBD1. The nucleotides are TGTGCCGGTGGGACAGGAAATGAAAAACTGTTTTTT. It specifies CAGGTGNEKLFF. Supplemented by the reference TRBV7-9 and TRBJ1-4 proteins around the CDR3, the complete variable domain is DTGVSQNPRHKITKRGQNVTFRCDPISEHNRLYWYRQTLGQGPEFLTYFQNEAQLEKSRLLSDRFSAERPKGSFSTLEIQRTEQGDSAMYLCAGGTGNEKLFFGSGTQLSVL.